The next 10 T cell receptor beta chains were all read from a single sample in a study of T cells after yellow fever vaccination. TCRdb called the 5' RACE reads again in MiXCR, with one record for every CDR3 protein. The data show 300,000 to 400,000 distinct CDR3 sequences, under 15% seen once. The specimen was CD4+ T cells sorted from PBMCs, collected 15 days after the yellow fever booster vaccination. These receptors were obtained from a man aged 18 to 29 who received the YFV17D yellow fever vaccine.

V gene TRBV25-1 combines with J gene TRBJ2-1, with D perhaps TRBD2 (5 bases). V was shortened by 7 bases and J by 8 bases, with 24 bases between the two germline ends. CDR1 is MGHDK, CDR2 SYGVNS, per germline. This CDR3 is 16 amino acids long. The CDR3 spells CASTPSGLQRVDEQFF. The CDR3 nucleotides read TGTGCCAGCACCCCGTCCGGACTCCAACGAGTGGATGAGCAGTTCTTC. Complete variable domain (other parts from reference TRBV25-1 and TRBJ2-1): EADIYQTPRYLVIGTGKKITLECSQTMGHDKMYWYQQDPGMELHLIHYSYGVNSTEKGDLSSESTVSRIRTEHFPLTLESARPSHTSQYLCASTPSGLQRVDEQFFGPGTRLTVL.

The genes are TRBV12-3 or TRBV12-4 and TRBJ1-5; D unresolved. V was trimmed by 6 bases and J by 0 bases, leaving 9 bases between them. The CDR3 is made up of 14 amino acids. The chain's CDR3 is CASSWGSSNQPQHF. The DNA for the CDR3 is TGTGCCAGCAGCTGGGGTTCTAGCAATCAGCCCCAGCATTTT.

This clonotype has ten or more counts. V usage is TRBV7-3 and J usage is TRBJ2-1; 7 bases map to TRBD2. The CDR3 loop spans 17 amino acids. V gave up 5 bases and J gave up 0 bases; unmatched junction bases: 10. Germline-derived CDR1 and CDR2 are SGHTA and FQGTGA. The CDR3, as DNA: TGTGCCAGCAGCCCACACCAAGCGGGGCCCTCCTACAATGAGCAGTTCTTC. It translates to CASSPHQAGPSYNEQFF.

In this sample, this clonotype turned up a few times. This sequence joins TRBV9 and TRBJ2-7, with TRBD1 as a possible D gene (6 bases). V gave up 4 bases and J gave up 5 bases, with 22 bases separating them. Germline V gene data show CDR1 as SGDLS and CDR2 as YYNGEE. The CDR3 runs to 16 residues. The CDR3 region is CASSPGPGARGDEQYF. The CDR3 DNA reads as TGTGCCAGCAGCCCCGGTCCAGGGGCGCGTGGTGACGAGCAGTACTTC.

This chain links TRBV29-1 with TRBJ2-2; D uncertain. The CDR3 contains 11 residues. Per the germline V gene, CDR1 is SQVTM and CDR2 is ANQGSEA. V was pared by 5 bases and J by 5 bases, with 6 bases between. As DNA, the CDR3 is TGCAGCGTTAAACGGACCGGGGAGCTGTTTTTT. Encoded protein: CSVKRTGELFF.

This clonotype came up a few times. The V call is TRBV6-5, the J call TRBJ2-7; the match to TRBD1 covers 7 bases. This CDR3 is 14 amino acids long. J lost 2 bases, V lost 2 bases, and 3 bases had no gene match. CDR1 is MNHEY and CDR2 is SVGAGI in the germline V gene. The CDR3 DNA is TGTGCCAGCAGTTACGTAGGGACAGCCTACGAGCAGTACGTC. This translates into CASSYVGTAYEQYV.

This clonotype turned up a few times. The gene calls are TRBV7-9 and TRBJ1-4; TRBD1 agrees at 7 bases. V was pared by 5 bases and J by 5 bases, with 2 bases of the junction left unmatched. Germline V CDR1 and CDR2: SEHNR, FQNEAQ (reference sequence). The CDR3 is 13 residues long. CDR3 region: CASSRGQNEKLFF. The CDR3 DNA reads TGTGCCAGCAGCCGGGGACAGAATGAAAAACTGTTTTTT.

This clonotype was observed a few times. This sequence joins TRBV11-2 and TRBJ1-1; tentative D call: TRBD1 (5 bases). This CDR3 is 14 amino acids long. V was pared by 2 bases and J by 4 bases, with 11 bases between. Germline V gives CDR1 SGHAT, CDR2 FQNNGV. CDR3 coding DNA: TGTGCCAGCAGCTTACAGGGTCAGGGCACTGAAGCTTTCTTT. As protein: CASSLQGQGTEAFF.

The chain couples TRBV7-2 to TRBJ2-2, with D unresolved. Per germline, CDR1 SGHTA and CDR2 FQGNSA. The V end was cut by 0 bases, the J end by 5 bases, with 7 bases between. The CDR3 extends over 14 amino acids. CDR3 amino acids: CASSLAYWTGELFF. The CDR3 DNA follows: TGTGCCAGCAGCTTAGCCTATTGGACCGGGGAGCTGTTTTTT.

This clonotype was recorded many times. V gene TRBV4-2 combines with J gene TRBJ2-1; 9 nucleotides agree with TRBD1. V shed 2 bases, J shed 7 bases, and the junction held 9 bases outside the gene matches. CDR1 is LGHNA, CDR2 YNFKEQ, per germline. This CDR3 region has 16 residues. The CDR3 DNA sequence: TGTGCCAGCAGCCAACAACAGGGGGCATATAGGAATGAGCAGTTCTTC. Translated, it gives CASSQQQGAYRNEQFF.